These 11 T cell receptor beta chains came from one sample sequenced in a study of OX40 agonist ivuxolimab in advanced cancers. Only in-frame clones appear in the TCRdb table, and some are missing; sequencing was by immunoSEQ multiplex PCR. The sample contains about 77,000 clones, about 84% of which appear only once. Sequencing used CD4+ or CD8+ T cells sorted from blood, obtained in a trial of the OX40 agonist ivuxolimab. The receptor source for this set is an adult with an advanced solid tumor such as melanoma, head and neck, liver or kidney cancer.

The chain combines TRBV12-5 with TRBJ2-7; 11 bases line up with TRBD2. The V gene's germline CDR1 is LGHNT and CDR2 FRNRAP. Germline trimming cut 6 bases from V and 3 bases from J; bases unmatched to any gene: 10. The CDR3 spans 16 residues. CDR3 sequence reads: CASGRLAGGGCYEQYF. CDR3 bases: TGTGCTAGTGGGAGGCTAGCGGGAGGTGGCTGCTACGAGCAGTACTTC.

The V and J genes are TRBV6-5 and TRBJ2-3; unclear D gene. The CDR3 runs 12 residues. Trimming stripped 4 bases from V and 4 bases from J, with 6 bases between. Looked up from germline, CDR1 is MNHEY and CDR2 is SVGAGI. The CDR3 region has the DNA TGTGCCAGCAGTTTTGGGGCAGATACGCAGTATTTT. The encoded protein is CASSFGADTQYF.

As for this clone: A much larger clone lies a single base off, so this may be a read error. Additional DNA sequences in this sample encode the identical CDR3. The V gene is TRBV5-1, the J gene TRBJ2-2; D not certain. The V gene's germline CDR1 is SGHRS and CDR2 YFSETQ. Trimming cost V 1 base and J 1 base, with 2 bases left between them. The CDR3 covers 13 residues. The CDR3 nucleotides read TGCGCCAGCAGCTTGCTGAACACCGGGGAGCTGTTTTTT. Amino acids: CASSLLNTGELFF.

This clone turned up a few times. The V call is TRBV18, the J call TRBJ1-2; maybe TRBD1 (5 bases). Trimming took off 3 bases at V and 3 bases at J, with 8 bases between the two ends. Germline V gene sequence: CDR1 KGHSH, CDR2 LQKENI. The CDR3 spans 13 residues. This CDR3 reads CASSPGRDYGYTF. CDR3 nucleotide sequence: TGTGCCAGCTCACCTGGCAGGGACTATGGCTACACCTTC.

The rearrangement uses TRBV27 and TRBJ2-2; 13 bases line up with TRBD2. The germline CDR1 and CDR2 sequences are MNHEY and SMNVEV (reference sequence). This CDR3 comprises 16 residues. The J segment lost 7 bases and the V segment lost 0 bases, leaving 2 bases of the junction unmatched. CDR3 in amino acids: CASSLSLAGGLGELFF. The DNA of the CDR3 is TGTGCCAGCAGTTTATCACTAGCGGGGGGGCTCGGGGAGCTGTTTTTT.

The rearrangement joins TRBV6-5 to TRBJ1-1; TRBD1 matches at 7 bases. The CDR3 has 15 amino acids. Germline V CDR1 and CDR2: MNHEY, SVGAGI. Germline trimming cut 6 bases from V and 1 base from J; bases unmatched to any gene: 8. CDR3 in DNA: TGTGCCAGCAGGGGGAGACAGGGAGGGAACACTGAAGCTTTCTTT. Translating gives CASRGRQGGNTEAFF.

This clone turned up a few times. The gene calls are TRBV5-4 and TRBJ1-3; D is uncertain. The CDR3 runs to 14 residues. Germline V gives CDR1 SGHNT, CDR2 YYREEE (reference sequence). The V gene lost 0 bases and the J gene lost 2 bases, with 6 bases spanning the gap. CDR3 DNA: TGTGCCAGCAGCTTGGACATTACTGGAAACACCATATATTTT. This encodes CASSLDITGNTIYF.

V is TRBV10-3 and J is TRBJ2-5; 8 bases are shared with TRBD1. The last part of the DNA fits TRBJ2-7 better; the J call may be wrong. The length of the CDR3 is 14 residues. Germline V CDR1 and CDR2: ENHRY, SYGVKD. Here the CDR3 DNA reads TGTGCCATCAGTGAGGGGACAGGCCCCTACGAGCAGTACTTC. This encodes CAISEGTGPYEQYF.

The CDR3 loop reads CASSPWDRYFTDTQYF. CDR3 nucleotide sequence: TGCGCCAGCAGCCCATGGGACAGATATTTCACAGATACGCAGTATTTT. This rearrangement joins TRBV4-1 to TRBJ2-3; TRBD1 matches 7 bases. The V and J ends lost 4 bases and 2 bases, in that order; junction bases with no gene match: 9. The CDR3 spans 16 residues. CDR1 and CDR2 from the germline V gene are MGHRA and YSYEKL.

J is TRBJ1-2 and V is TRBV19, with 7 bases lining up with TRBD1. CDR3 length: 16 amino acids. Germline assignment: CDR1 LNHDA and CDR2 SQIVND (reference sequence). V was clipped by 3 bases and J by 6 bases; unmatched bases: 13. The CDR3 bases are TGTGCCAGTAGTATGACCCTGGGACAGTCACAAGATGGCTACACCTTC. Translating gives CASSMTLGQSQDGYTF.

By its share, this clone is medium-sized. The CDR3 nucleotides are TGTGCCAGCAGCTTCGAGCGGGGGAACACCGGGGAGCTGTTTTTT. This translates into CASSFERGNTGELFF. V usage is TRBV11-3 and J usage is TRBJ2-2; 7 bases align to TRBD2. V dropped 3 bases and J dropped 1; count of bases not matched to a gene: 2. The germline V gene encodes CDR1 SGHNT and CDR2 YENEEA. The CDR3 sequence is 15 residues long.